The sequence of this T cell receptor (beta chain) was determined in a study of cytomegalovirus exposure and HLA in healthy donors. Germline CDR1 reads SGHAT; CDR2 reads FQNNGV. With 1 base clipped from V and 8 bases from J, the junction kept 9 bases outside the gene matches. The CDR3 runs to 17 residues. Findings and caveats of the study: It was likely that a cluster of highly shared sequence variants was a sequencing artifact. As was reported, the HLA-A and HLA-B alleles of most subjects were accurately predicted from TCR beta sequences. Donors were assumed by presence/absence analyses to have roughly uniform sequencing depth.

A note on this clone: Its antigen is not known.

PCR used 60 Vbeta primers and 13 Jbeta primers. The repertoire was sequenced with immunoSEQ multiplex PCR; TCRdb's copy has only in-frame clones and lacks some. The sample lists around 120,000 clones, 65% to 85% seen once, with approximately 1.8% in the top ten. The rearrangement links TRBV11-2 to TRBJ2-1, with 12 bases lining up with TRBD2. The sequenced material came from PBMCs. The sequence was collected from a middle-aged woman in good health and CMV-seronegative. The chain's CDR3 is CASSLGLLAGGGDEQFF. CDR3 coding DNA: TGTGCCAGCAGCTTAGGTCTACTAGCGGGGGGTGGAGATGAGCAGTTCTTC.